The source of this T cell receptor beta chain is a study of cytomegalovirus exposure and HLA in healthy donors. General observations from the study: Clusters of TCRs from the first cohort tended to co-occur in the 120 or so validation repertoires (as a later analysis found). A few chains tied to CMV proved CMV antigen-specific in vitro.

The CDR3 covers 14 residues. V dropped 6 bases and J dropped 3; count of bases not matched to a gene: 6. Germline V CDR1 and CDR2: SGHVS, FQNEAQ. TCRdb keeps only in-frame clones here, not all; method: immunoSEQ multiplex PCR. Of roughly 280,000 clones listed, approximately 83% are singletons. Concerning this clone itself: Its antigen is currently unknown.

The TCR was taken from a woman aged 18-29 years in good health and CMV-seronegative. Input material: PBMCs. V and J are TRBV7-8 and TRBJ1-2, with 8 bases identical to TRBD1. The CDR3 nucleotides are TGTGCCAGCAGAAAAACAGGGGGTGACTATGGCTACACCTTC. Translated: CASRKTGGDYGYTF. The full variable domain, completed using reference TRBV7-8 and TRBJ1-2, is GAGVSQSPRYKVAKRGQDVALRCDPISGHVSLFWYQQALGQGPEFLTYFQNEAQLDKSGLPSDRFFAERPEGSVSTLKIQRTQQEDSAVYLCASRKTGGDYGYTFGSGTRLTVV.